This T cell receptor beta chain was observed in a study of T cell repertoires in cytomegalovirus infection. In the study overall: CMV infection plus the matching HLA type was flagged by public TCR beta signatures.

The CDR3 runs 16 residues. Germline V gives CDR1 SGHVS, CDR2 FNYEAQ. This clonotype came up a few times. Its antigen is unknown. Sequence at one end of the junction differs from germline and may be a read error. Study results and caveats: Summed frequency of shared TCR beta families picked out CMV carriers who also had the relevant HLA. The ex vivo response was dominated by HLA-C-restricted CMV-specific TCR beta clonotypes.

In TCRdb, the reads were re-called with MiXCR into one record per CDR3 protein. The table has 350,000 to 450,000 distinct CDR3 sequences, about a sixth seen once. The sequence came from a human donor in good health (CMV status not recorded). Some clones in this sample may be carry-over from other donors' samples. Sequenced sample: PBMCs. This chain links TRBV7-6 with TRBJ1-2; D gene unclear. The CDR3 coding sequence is TGTGTCAGCAGCCGGACGTCAGGCCCGACGAACTATGGCTACACCTTC. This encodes CVSSRTSGPTNYGYTF.